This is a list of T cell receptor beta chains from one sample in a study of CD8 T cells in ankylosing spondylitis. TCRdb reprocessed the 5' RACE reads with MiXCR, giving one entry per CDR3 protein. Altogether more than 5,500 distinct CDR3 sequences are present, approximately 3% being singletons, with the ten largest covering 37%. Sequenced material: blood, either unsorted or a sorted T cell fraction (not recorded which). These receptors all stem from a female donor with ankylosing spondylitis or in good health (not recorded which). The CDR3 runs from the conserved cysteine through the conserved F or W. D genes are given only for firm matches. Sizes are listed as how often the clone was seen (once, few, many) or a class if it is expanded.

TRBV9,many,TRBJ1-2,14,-,TGTGCCAGCAGCGGGGACTTTAGTTGGGATGGCTACACCTTC,CASSGDFSWDGYTF
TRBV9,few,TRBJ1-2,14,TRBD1,TGTGCCAACAGCGGGGGGACAGACACCTATGGCTACACCTTC,CANSGGTDTYGYTF
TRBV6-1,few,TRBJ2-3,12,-,TGTGCCAGCAGCCTCCCCGGAGATACGCAGTATTTT,CASSLPGDTQYF
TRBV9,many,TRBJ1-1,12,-,TGTGCCAGCAGCCCCGGGGACACTGAAGCTTTCTTT,CASSPGDTEAFF
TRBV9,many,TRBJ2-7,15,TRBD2,TGTGCCAGCAGCGTAACTAGCGGGGTCTCCTACGAGCAGTACTTC,CASSVTSGVSYEQYF
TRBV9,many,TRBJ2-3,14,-,TGTGCCAGCAGCGTAGACGGGAGAACAGATACGCAGTATTTT,CASSVDGRTDTQYF
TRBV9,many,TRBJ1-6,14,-,TGTGCCAGCAGCGTAAGTCAGATTAATTCACCCCTCCACTTT,CASSVSQINSPLHF
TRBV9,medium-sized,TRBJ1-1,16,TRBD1,TGTGCCAGCAGCACCCACCCGGACAGGGGGGACACTGAAGCTTTCTTT,CASSTHPDRGDTEAFF
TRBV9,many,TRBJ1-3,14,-,TGTGCCAGCAGCGGGGTGTCCTCTGGAAACACCATATATTTT,CASSGVSSGNTIYF
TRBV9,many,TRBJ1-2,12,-,TGTGCCAGCTTATCGCCGGAGGATGGCTACACCTTC,CASLSPEDGYTF
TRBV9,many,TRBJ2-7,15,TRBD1,TGTGCCAGCAGCGGGGGACAGGGATTCTCCTACGAGCAGTACTTC,CASSGGQGFSYEQYF
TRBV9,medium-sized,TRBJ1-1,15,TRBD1,TGTGCCAGCAGCGTCAACCCGACAGGGGGGATTGAAGCTTTCTTT,CASSVNPTGGIEAFF
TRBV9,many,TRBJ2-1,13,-,TGTGCCAGCAGCGCCGGGTCTCTGGATGAGCAGTTCTTC,CASSAGSLDEQFF
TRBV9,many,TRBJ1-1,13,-,TGTGCCAGCAGCGTGGGTGGAGGGAGTGAAGCTTTCTTT,CASSVGGGSEAFF
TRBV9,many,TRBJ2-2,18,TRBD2,TGTGCCAGCAGCGTACCTGAGGCTAGCGGGGGGGCCGTCGGGGAGCTGTTTTTT,CASSVPEASGGAVGELFF
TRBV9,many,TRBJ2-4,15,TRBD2,TGTGCCAGCAGCGCTGGAGCGGGGGCGGGAAACATTCAGTACTTC,CASSAGAGAGNIQYF
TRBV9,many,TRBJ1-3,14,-,TGTGCCAGCAGCGTCTGGGGGCCTGGAAACACCATATATTTT,CASSVWGPGNTIYF
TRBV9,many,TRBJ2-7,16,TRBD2,TGTGCCAGCAGCGCGGGACTAGCGGGGGATTTCTACGAGCAGTACTTC,CASSAGLAGDFYEQYF
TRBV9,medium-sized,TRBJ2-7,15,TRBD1,TGTGCCAGCAGCGTAGCCGATGGGACAGGGGGCGAGCAGTACTTC,CASSVADGTGGEQYF
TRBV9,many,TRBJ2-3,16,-,TGTGCCAGCAGCGTAGAGAGGGGGGAGTGGGCAGATACGCAGTATTTT,CASSVERGEWADTQYF
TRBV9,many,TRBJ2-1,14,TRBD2,TGTGCCAGCAGCGCGGGAGGGGATTTCAATGAGCAGTTCTTC,CASSAGGDFNEQFF
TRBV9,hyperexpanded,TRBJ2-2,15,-,TGTGCCAGCAGCGTAGGGGGGGGCAACACCGGGGAGCTGTTTTTT,CASSVGGGNTGELFF
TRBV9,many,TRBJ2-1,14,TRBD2,TGTGCCAGCGATAGCGGGGGACAATACAATGAGCAGTTCTTC,CASDSGGQYNEQFF
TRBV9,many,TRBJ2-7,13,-,TGTGCCAGCAGCTCAGACGGCAGCTACGAGCAGTACTTC,CASSSDGSYEQYF